The next 15 T cell receptor beta chains were all read from a single sample in a study of CD8+ T cells in alopecia areata (dated by TCRdb to about 2018). Library creation used the immunoSEQ multiplex PCR assay. RNA was extracted from all samples and reverse transcribed into cDNA as template for TCR sequencing. In TCRdb, the immuneACCESS table is reduced to in-frame sequences with V and J assigned. These tables do not hold every clone; where another copy was compared, an unresolved V gene accounts for under half, and the others remain unexplained. The sample table records 200,000 to 250,000 clones; around two fifths of these occur just once. The ten biggest clones cover around 3% of the sample. Interpreted using the paper, the treatment or condition label stands for: oral pan-JAK inhibitor, 5-10 mg twice daily. The sample was CD4+ T cells sorted from blood, taken at approximately week 37, from a patient treated with tofacitinib. Receptors originate from a human donor with alopecia areata.

The chain recombines TRBV7-9 with TRBJ2-7; no definite D call. The V end was cut by 5 bases, the J end by 7 bases, with 9 bases between. The CDR3 covers 11 residues. Germline CDR1 SEHNR, CDR2 FQNEAQ (reference sequence). The CDR3 DNA reads TGTGCCAGCAGCCACAATAGGGAGCAGTACTTC. It specifies CASSHNREQYF.

The chain is built from TRBV12-5 and TRBJ1-2; D remains unclear. The CDR3 spans 15 residues. The germline V and J ends were trimmed by 1 base and 6 bases, with 15 bases remaining between them. CDR1 is LGHNT, CDR2 FRNRAP, per germline. The CDR3 DNA is TGTGCTAGTGGTTTGGGGACCTCCCCGCGGGATGGCTACACCTTC. This sequence encodes CASGLGTSPRDGYTF.

This clone was seen a handful of times. The chain couples TRBV7-2 to TRBJ2-4, with TRBD1 as a possible D gene (6 bases). CDR3 size: 18 residues. CDR1 SGHTA and CDR2 FQGNSA come from the germline V gene. The V and J ends lost 5 bases and 0 bases respectively, with 20 bases between them. The CDR3 DNA reads as TGTGCCAGCAGCCTGGCCACAGGGAAGGGGGTAGCCAAAAACATTCAGTACTTC. Translating gives CASSLATGKGVAKNIQYF.

This clone showed up just once. The rearrangement joins TRBV6-5 to TRBJ2-5; 7 bases fit TRBD2. V lost 0 bases to trimming and J lost 5 bases; unmatched junction nucleotides: 6. The germline V gene has CDR1 MNHEY and CDR2 SVGAGI. CDR3 size: 15 residues. This chain's CDR3 is CASSYSLLASETQYF. The CDR3 region has the DNA TGTGCCAGCAGTTACTCGCTACTAGCGAGTGAGACCCAGTACTTC.

This clone was seen more than once but under ten times. The V call is TRBV15, the J call TRBJ2-4, with D possibly TRBD2 on 5 matching bases. Germline V gene data show CDR1 as LNHNV and CDR2 as YYDKDF (reference sequence). The CDR3 extends over 14 amino acids. Trimming shortened V by 0 bases and J by 7 bases, and 10 bases separated the two germline ends. This chain's CDR3 is CATSREVSANIQYF. The CDR3 bases are TGTGCCACCAGCAGAGAGGTTAGCGCGAACATTCAGTACTTC.

J is TRBJ1-4 and V is TRBV30; D may be TRBD1 (5 bases). The CDR3 totals 13 residues. Deletions cut 0 bases from V and 13 bases from J, with 15 bases between. Germline CDR1 GTSNPN, CDR2 SVGIG (reference sequence). CDR3 in amino acids: CAWSVQPGRGLFF. In nucleotides, the CDR3 is TGTGCCTGGAGTGTACAGCCGGGGCGAGGACTGTTTTTT.

The sample holds many counts of this clone. The genes are TRBV29-1 and TRBJ1-1; D may be TRBD1 (5 bases). Germline CDR1 is SQVTM and CDR2 is ANQGSEA. V was pared by 7 bases and J by 4 bases, with 19 bases between. The CDR3 contains 14 residues. The CDR3 loop reads CSGRSGKGSTEAFF. The CDR3 region has the DNA TGCAGCGGGAGGTCAGGGAAAGGGAGCACTGAAGCTTTCTTT. The entire variable domain, with the rest obtained from reference TRBV29-1 and TRBJ1-1, is as follows: SAVISQKPSRDICQRGTSLTIQCQVDSQVTMMFWYRQQPGQSLTLIATANQGSEATYESGFVIDKFPISRPNLTFSTLTVSNMSPEDSSIYLCSGRSGKGSTEAFFGQGTRLTVV.

The genes are TRBV2 and TRBJ1-2, with D possibly TRBD1 on 5 matching bases. The germline V gene encodes CDR1 SNHLY and CDR2 FYNNEI. This CDR3 spans 13 amino acids. The ends were cut back, 4 bases at V and 6 bases at J, with 12 bases in the middle. The DNA for the CDR3 is TGTGCCAGCAGTGCCCAGGGTGGAGATGGCTACACCTTC. This sequence encodes CASSAQGGDGYTF.

This clone was detected only a few times. The chain uses TRBV29-1 and TRBJ1-2; D may be TRBD1 (5 bases). Germline assignment: CDR1 SQVTM and CDR2 ANQGSEA. This CDR3 comprises 11 residues. V lost 6 bases to trimming and J lost 7 bases, with 12 bases between them. CDR3 sequence reads: CSVLQVSGYTF. In DNA form, the CDR3 reads TGCAGCGTCCTACAGGTCTCTGGCTACACCTTC.

This clone was seen a few times. This chain links TRBV6-6 with TRBJ1-2; D perhaps matches TRBD1 (5 bases). In germline, CDR1 is MNHNY, CDR2 SVGAGI (reference sequence). This CDR3 has 12 residues. V was pared by 2 bases and J by 8 bases, with 9 bases between. The CDR3 nucleotides are TGTGCCAGCAGTTACGGGGGTCAGGGCTACACCTTC. Encoded protein: CASSYGGQGYTF.

This clone was seen a handful of times. The rearrangement links TRBV19 to TRBJ2-4; the D call may be TRBD1 or TRBD2 (5 bases each). CDR1 is LNHDA and CDR2 is SQIVND in the germline V gene (reference sequence). The CDR3 has 16 amino acids. The ends were cut back, 1 base at V and 3 bases at J, with 13 bases in the middle. For the CDR3, the DNA is TGTGCCAGTAGTATAGCAGGGAGCGGAGGCAAAAACATTCAGTACTTC. Translated, it gives CASSIAGSGGKNIQYF.

The genes are TRBV7-2 and TRBJ1-5; D uncertain. The germline CDR1 and CDR2 sequences are SGHTA and FQGNSA. The germline V and J ends were trimmed by 5 bases and 3 bases, with 8 bases remaining between them. The CDR3 contains 13 residues. This CDR3 is CASSPWVNQPQHF. As DNA, the CDR3 is TGTGCCAGCAGCCCCTGGGTCAATCAGCCCCAGCATTTT.

The V call is TRBV7-2, the J call TRBJ1-2, with D maybe TRBD1 (5 bases). Germline V gene data show CDR1 as SGHTA and CDR2 as FQGNSA. V gave up 2 bases and J gave up 6 bases, with 19 bases separating them. The CDR3 loop spans 16 amino acids. This CDR3 is CASSLRQGERKNGYTF. The CDR3 DNA is TGTGCCAGCAGCTTAAGGCAGGGAGAAAGGAAGAATGGCTACACCTTC.

This clone has a handful of counts. This chain joins TRBV28 and TRBJ2-1, with D hard to call. V was cut by 5 bases and J by 12 bases, with 14 bases left in between. The CDR3 sequence is 12 residues long. The germline CDR1 and CDR2 sequences are MDHEN and SYDVKM. The CDR3 nucleotides are TGTGCCAGCAGTCTACTCCGAATGATGCAGTTCTTC. Translated, it gives CASSLLRMMQFF.

The chain employs TRBV7-2 and TRBJ2-2; tentative D call: TRBD2 (6 bases). Trimming pared 5 bases from V and 1 base from J, leaving 14 bases between. This CDR3 region has 16 residues. The germline V gene encodes CDR1 SGHTA and CDR2 FQGNSA. The CDR3 DNA is TGTGCCAGCAGCCCCCAGGGACTTATGAACACCGGGGAGCTGTTTTTT. Residues: CASSPQGLMNTGELFF.